This T cell receptor beta chain is from a study of Ad26.COV2.S vaccination and SARS-CoV-2 variants. Notes on the study in general: Non-spike TCR breadth showed similarity between vaccine and placebo recipients. In vaccinated individuals, spike-specific CD8+ and CD4+ T cell responses reportedly displayed substantial breadth.

The protocol was immunoSEQ multiplex PCR, while the TCRdb copy is restricted to in-frame clones and leaves out a portion. The sample carries roughly 680,000 clones, around 90% recorded once. Turning to this clone: Its antigen is still unknown.

Treatment defined: some 20 received Ad26.COV2.S at low or high dose, single or two shots; about 5 received placebo; per-sample allocation not given. The investigators took samples on day 63 after the first vaccine or placebo injection. This vaccine is an Ad26 vector that expresses the Wuhan-strain SARS-CoV-2 spike. The sequenced sample was peripheral blood, obtained in a trial of Ad26.COV2.S vaccine versus placebo. The TCR originated in a person aged 18 to 65 who received the Ad26.COV2.S COVID-19 vaccine or a placebo.

In DNA, the CDR3 is TGTGCCAGCAGGGCGGGGGGTTCCTACGAGCAGTACTTC. This encodes CASRAGGSYEQYF. The chain links TRBV7-2 to TRBJ2-7; the match to TRBD2 covers 8 bases. Germline values: CDR1 SGHTA, CDR2 FQGNSA. The CDR3 totals 13 residues. Trimming took 6 bases from V and 1 from J; bases not matched to a gene: 2.